The 26 T cell receptor beta chains below all came from one sample that was sequenced in a study of cytomegalovirus exposure and HLA in healthy donors. 60 Vbeta and 13 Jbeta primers were used in PCR. Method: immunoSEQ multiplex PCR; TCRdb's copy keeps in-frame clones and lacks some. This table has 150,000 to 200,000 clones, roughly 80% appearing once. The sample was PBMCs. These receptors came from a woman aged 25 to 39 in good health and CMV-seropositive.

J is TRBJ2-7 and V is TRBV7-3; 8 bases agree with TRBD1. The ends lost 5 bases at V and 2 bases at J; junction bases unmatched: 5. Germline V gives CDR1 SGHTA, CDR2 FQGTGA. CDR3 length: 14 residues. This CDR3 reads CASSPEGQAYEQYF. CDR3 coding DNA: TGTGCCAGCAGCCCCGAGGGACAGGCCTACGAGCAGTACTTC.

The V gene is TRBV7-9, the J gene TRBJ1-4, with D unclear. The CDR3 is 15 amino acids. Trimming took off 1 base at V and 2 bases at J, with 8 bases between the two ends. The germline gives CDR1 SEHNR, CDR2 FQNEAQ (reference sequence). Written as DNA, the CDR3 is TGTGCCAGCAGCTTAGAGTCGGGGACTAATGAAAAACTGTTTTTT. Amino acid sequence: CASSLESGTNEKLFF.

This chain links TRBV6-5 with TRBJ2-7; 10 nucleotides agree with TRBD2. J gave up 2 bases and V 5 bases, and 3 bases lay outside the gene matches. The CDR3 extends over 14 amino acids. CDR1 and CDR2 (germline): MNHEY, SVGAGI. The CDR3 nucleotides read TGTGCCAGCAGTACCGGGACTAGCGCCTACGAGCAGTACTTC. It encodes CASSTGTSAYEQYF.

The V and J genes are TRBV9 and TRBJ2-1, with TRBD2 matching 7 bases. Trimming at V came to 7 bases and at J to 3 bases, leaving 1 base not matched to a gene. This CDR3 is built from 12 residues. Germline CDR1 SGDLS, CDR2 YYNGEE. Here the CDR3 reads CASGGGYNEQFF. CDR3 DNA: TGTGCCAGCGGGGGGGGCTACAATGAGCAGTTCTTC.

CDR3 amino acids: CASSWSREPYQPQHF. CDR3 nucleotides: TGTGCCAGTAGCTGGAGTCGCGAACCTTACCAGCCCCAGCATTTT. The chain employs TRBV19 and TRBJ1-5; no clear D. Germline V gives CDR1 LNHDA, CDR2 SQIVND (reference sequence). The CDR3 spans 15 residues. V dropped 6 bases and J dropped 7 bases, with 19 bases sitting between them. The whole variable domain, remainder taken from reference TRBV19 and TRBJ1-5, is DGGITQSPKYLFRKEGQNVTLSCEQNLNHDAMYWYRQDPGQGLRLIYYSQIVNDFQKGDIAEGYSVSREKKESFPLTVTSAQKNPTAFYLCASSWSREPYQPQHFGDGTRLSIL.

This sequence joins TRBV6-1 and TRBJ2-3; D is perhaps TRBD1 (5 bases). The germline V gene encodes CDR1 MNHNS and CDR2 SASEGT. Trimming stripped 8 bases from V and 1 base from J, with 16 bases between. The CDR3 has 15 residues. CDR3 protein: CASVLVRGGTDTQYF. In nucleotides, the CDR3 is TGTGCCAGCGTTCTAGTTAGGGGCGGCACAGATACGCAGTATTTT.

This clone came up a few times. CDR3 region: CASSLGRNEKLFF. Written as DNA, the CDR3 is TGTGCCAGCAGTTTGGGGCGGAATGAAAAACTGTTTTTT. J is TRBJ1-4 and V is TRBV6-5, with D possibly matching TRBD1 (5 bases). The germline V and J ends were trimmed by 4 bases and 5 bases, with 8 bases remaining between them. The CDR3 spans 13 residues. Per germline, CDR1 MNHEY and CDR2 SVGAGI.

The DNA for the CDR3 is TGTGCCATCAGTGAGTACGTCCTAGCGGACAACTACGAGCAGTACTTC. Translating gives CAISEYVLADNYEQYF. This chain connects TRBV10-3 to TRBJ2-5; 7 positions agree with TRBD2. The end of the DNA aligns better with TRBJ2-7, so the J call may be wrong. The CDR3 runs to 16 residues. CDR1 ENHRY and CDR2 SYGVKD come from the germline V gene.

To note about this clone: A read error may produce the germline difference seen at one junction end. The chain employs TRBV7-7 and TRBJ2-5, with 7 bases lining up with TRBD2. This CDR3 contains 15 residues. In germline, CDR1 is SSHAT, CDR2 FNYEAQ (reference sequence). The CDR3 here is CASSLGEGRQETQYF. CDR3 nucleotide sequence: TGTGCTAGCAGCTTAGGGGAGGGGAGACAAGAGACCCAGTACTTC.

The rearrangement uses TRBV2 and TRBJ2-3, with 16 bases fitting TRBD2. V gave up 6 bases and J gave up 2 bases; unmatched junction bases: 11. Germline CDR1 reads SNHLY; CDR2 reads FYNNEI. This CDR3 is 19 amino acids long. The CDR3 sequence is CASRGTSGRARKTTDTQYF. The DNA for the CDR3 is TGTGCCAGCAGGGGGACTAGCGGGAGGGCCCGCAAGACCACAGATACGCAGTATTTT.

Concerning this clone itself: One junction end does not reproduce the germline sequence, and a read error may be involved. The rearrangement links TRBV7-7 to TRBJ2-1; the D gene is possibly TRBD2 (5 bases). CDR3 length: 16 amino acids. In germline, CDR1 is SSHAT, CDR2 FNYEAQ (reference sequence). The CDR3 nucleotides read TGTGCTAGCAGCTTATCAGTGAGGGCCGGTCGCAATGAGCAGTTCTTC. It codes for CASSLSVRAGRNEQFF.

The chain is built from TRBV10-3 and TRBJ2-3; 10 nucleotides match TRBD1. V was clipped by 10 bases and J by 8 bases; unmatched bases: 3. Germline values: CDR1 ENHRY, CDR2 SYGVKD. CDR3 size: 11 residues. CDR3 DNA sequence: TGTGCCACCGGACAGGGGGGTACGCAGTATTTT. Residues: CATGQGGTQYF.

The V gene is TRBV7-3, the J gene TRBJ2-2; 9 nucleotides match TRBD2. Germline V gives CDR1 SGHTA, CDR2 FQGTGA. This CDR3 contains 15 residues. Trimming removed 6 bases from V and 6 bases from J; junction bases left unmatched: 8. CDR3 in amino acids: CASRPPGLAAGELFF. DNA for the CDR3: TGTGCCAGCAGGCCGCCGGGACTAGCAGCCGGGGAGCTGTTTTTT.

The table lists this clone with a count of one. The rearrangement joins TRBV9 to TRBJ2-7; no definite D call. This CDR3 has 15 residues. V gave up 4 bases and J gave up 5 bases, with 19 bases separating them. The V gene's germline CDR1 is SGDLS and CDR2 YYNGEE. CDR3 region: CASSPQTVLLDEQYF. The CDR3 nucleotides read TGTGCCAGCAGCCCACAAACAGTGCTCCTGGACGAGCAGTACTTC.

The rearrangement links TRBV6-4 to TRBJ1-1; D is ambiguous. Trimming cost V 6 bases and J 1 base, with 9 bases left between them. The CDR3 runs 13 residues. CDR1 MRHNA and CDR2 SNTAGT come from the germline V gene. The CDR3 loop is CASRKTQNTEAFF. The CDR3 nucleotides are TGTGCCAGCAGAAAGACACAGAACACTGAAGCTTTCTTT.

Details on this clone: This same CDR3 is encoded by further DNA sequences in the sample. J is TRBJ2-7 and V is TRBV14; D possibly corresponds to TRBD1 (5 bases). The CDR3 consists of 13 residues. The V and J ends lost 1 base and 3 bases respectively, with 7 bases between them. Germline V gene lookup returns CDR1 SGHDN and CDR2 FVKESK. CDR3 DNA: TGTGCCAGCAGCCAAGTTCAGGGCTACGAGCAGTACTTC. Protein product: CASSQVQGYEQYF.

The V gene is TRBV15, the J gene TRBJ1-6; D not certain. The CDR3 is 15 amino acids. V dropped 3 bases and J dropped 0 bases, with 6 bases sitting between them. Germline CDR1 and CDR2: LNHNV and YYDKDF (reference sequence). In DNA form, the CDR3 reads TGTGCCACCAGCAGCGGGATCTCCTATAATTCACCCCTCCACTTT. Protein sequence: CATSSGISYNSPLHF.

V is TRBV2 and J is TRBJ2-3; weak D call: TRBD2 (5 bases). Looked up from germline, CDR1 is SNHLY and CDR2 is FYNNEI. The CDR3 has 15 amino acids. Deletions cut 4 bases from V and 4 bases from J, with 15 bases between. The CDR3 spells CASSVGLGGADTQYF. The CDR3 DNA reads TGTGCCAGCAGTGTGGGTCTAGGAGGTGCAGATACGCAGTATTTT.

The chain uses TRBV29-1 and TRBJ2-5, with D unresolved. The CDR3 spans 13 residues. Germline CDR1 and CDR2: SQVTM and ANQGSEA. The V end lost 0 bases, the J end lost 7 bases, and 12 bases lay between the germline ends. The CDR3 sequence is CSVEDLGFVTQYF. In DNA form, the CDR3 reads TGCAGCGTTGAAGATCTCGGGTTTGTGACCCAGTACTTC.

This chain connects TRBV7-2 to TRBJ1-2, with a weak D call TRBD1 (6 bases). Looked up from germline, CDR1 is SGHTA and CDR2 is FQGNSA. The CDR3 consists of 14 residues. V lost 5 bases and J lost 5, with 15 bases in between. CDR3 DNA: TGTGCCAGCAGCCCACCGGGGGGGCCGTATGGCTACACCTTC. Translating gives CASSPPGGPYGYTF.

This clone was seen more than once but under ten times. The V and J genes are TRBV4-2 and TRBJ1-1, with 9 bases lining up with TRBD1. The CDR3 has 16 residues. Germline CDR1 is LGHNA and CDR2 is YNFKEQ. V trimming: 7 bases; J trimming: 0 bases; junction bases outside the gene matches: 9. CDR3 protein: CASTLRTGAMNTEAFF. CDR3 coding DNA: TGTGCCAGCACCCTAAGGACAGGGGCCATGAACACTGAAGCTTTCTTT.

This clone was observed a few times. The chain uses TRBV19 and TRBJ2-1, with D tentatively TRBD1 (6 bases). Germline V CDR1 and CDR2: LNHDA, SQIVND (reference sequence). V was shortened by 6 bases and J by 2 bases, with 14 bases between the two germline ends. The length of the CDR3 is 15 residues. This CDR3 reads CASSRSQGTYNEQFF. The CDR3 coding sequence is TGTGCCAGTAGCCGCTCACAGGGAACCTACAATGAGCAGTTCTTC.

The gene calls are TRBV21-1 and TRBJ2-2; the table's D call, TRBD1, was not checked against the DNA. TRBV21-1 is a known pseudogene. The CDR3 runs to 17 residues. For the CDR3, the DNA is TGTGCCAGCAGCAACGACACGCTTAGGGGGCACACCGGGGAGCTGTTTTTT. Amino acid sequence: CASSNDTLRGHTGELFF.

CDR3 amino acids: CASSRGGARYGYTF. CDR3 in DNA: TGTGCCAGCAGTCGCGGGGGGGCGCGATATGGCTACACCTTC. The gene calls are TRBV27 and TRBJ1-2; possible D gene TRBD1, 6 bases. The CDR3 extends over 14 amino acids. Germline assignment: CDR1 MNHEY and CDR2 SMNVEV (reference sequence). The V end was cut by 5 bases, the J end by 5 bases, with 15 bases between.

The J gene is TRBJ1-4, the V gene TRBV11-2; no reliable D call. V lost 3 bases and J 5 bases, leaving 13 bases between the germline ends. CDR3 size: 15 residues. CDR1 SGHAT and CDR2 FQNNGV come from the germline V gene. The CDR3 DNA is TGTGCCAGCAGCTTCCGCCCAGTCGTGAATGAAAAACTGTTTTTT. Translating it yields CASSFRPVVNEKLFF.

This chain links TRBV6-5 with TRBJ2-5; TRBD1 aligns across 8 bases. The junction had 7 bases not matched to a gene; V was cut back by 8 bases and J by 5 bases. This CDR3 contains 13 residues. Germline V gives CDR1 MNHEY, CDR2 SVGAGI. CDR3 loop: CASFSGGWETQYF. DNA of the CDR3: TGTGCCAGCTTTTCAGGGGGCTGGGAGACCCAGTACTTC.